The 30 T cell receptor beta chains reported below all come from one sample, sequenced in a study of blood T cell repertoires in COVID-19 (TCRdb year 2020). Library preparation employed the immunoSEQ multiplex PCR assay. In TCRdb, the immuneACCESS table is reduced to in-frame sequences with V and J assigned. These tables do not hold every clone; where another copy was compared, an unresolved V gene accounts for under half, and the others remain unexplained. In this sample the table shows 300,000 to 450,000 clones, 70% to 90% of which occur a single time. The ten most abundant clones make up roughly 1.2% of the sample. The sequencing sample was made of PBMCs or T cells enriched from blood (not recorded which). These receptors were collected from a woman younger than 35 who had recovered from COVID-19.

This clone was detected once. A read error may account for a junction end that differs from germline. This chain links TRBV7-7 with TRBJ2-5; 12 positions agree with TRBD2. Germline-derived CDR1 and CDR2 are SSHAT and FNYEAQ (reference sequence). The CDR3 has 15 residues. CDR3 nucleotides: TGTGCTAGCAGCCGGACTAGCGGGGCTTTGGAGACCCAGTACTTC. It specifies CASSRTSGALETQYF.

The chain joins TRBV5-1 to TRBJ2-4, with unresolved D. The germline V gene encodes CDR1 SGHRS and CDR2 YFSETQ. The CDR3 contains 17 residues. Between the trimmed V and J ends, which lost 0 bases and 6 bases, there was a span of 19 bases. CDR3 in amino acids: CASSLESDFPERNIQYF. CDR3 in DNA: TGCGCCAGCAGCTTGGAGTCTGACTTTCCGGAGAGAAACATTCAGTACTTC.

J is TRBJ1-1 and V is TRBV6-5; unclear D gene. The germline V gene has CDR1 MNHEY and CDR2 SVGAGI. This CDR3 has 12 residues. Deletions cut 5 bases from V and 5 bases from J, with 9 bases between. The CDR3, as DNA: TGTGCCAGCAGTAAGACTGGGACTGAAGCTTTCTTT. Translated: CASSKTGTEAFF.

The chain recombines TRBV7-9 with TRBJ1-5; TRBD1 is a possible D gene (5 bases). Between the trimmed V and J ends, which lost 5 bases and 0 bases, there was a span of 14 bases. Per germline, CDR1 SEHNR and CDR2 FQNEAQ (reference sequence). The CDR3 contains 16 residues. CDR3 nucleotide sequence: TGTGCCAGCAGCCCGAAGGGGCAGGCTAGCAATCAGCCCCAGCATTTT. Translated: CASSPKGQASNQPQHF. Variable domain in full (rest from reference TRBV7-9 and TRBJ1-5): DTGVSQNPRHKITKRGQNVTFRCDPISEHNRLYWYRQTLGQGPEFLTYFQNEAQLEKSRLLSDRFSAERPKGSFSTLEIQRTEQGDSAMYLCASSPKGQASNQPQHFGDGTRLSIL.

CDR3 nucleotide sequence: TGTGCCAGCAGCTCTATAGCGGGGGGCCCCAGCTCCTACAATGAGCAGTTCTTC. It yields the protein CASSSIAGGPSSYNEQFF. The chain links TRBV7-3 to TRBJ2-1; 10 positions agree with TRBD2. CDR1 and CDR2 from the germline V gene are SGHTA and FQGTGA. Trimming cost V 4 bases and J 0 bases; bases outside gene matches: 9. The CDR3 runs 18 residues.

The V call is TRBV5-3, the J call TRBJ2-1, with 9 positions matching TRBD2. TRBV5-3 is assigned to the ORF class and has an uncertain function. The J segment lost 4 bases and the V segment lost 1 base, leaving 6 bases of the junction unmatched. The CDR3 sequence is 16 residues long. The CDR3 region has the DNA TGTGCCAGAAGCTTGACGAGCGGGGGGACATACAATGAGCAGTTCTTC. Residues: CARSLTSGGTYNEQFF.

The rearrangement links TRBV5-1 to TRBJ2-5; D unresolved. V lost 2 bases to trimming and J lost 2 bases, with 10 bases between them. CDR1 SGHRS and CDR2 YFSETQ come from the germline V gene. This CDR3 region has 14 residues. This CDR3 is CASSLGTIQETQYF. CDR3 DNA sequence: TGCGCCAGCAGCTTAGGAACTATTCAAGAGACCCAGTACTTC.

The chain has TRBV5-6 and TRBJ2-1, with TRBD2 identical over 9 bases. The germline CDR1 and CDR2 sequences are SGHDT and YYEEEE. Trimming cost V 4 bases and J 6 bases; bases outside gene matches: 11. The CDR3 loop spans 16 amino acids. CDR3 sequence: CASSPQEAGGPNEQFF. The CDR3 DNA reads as TGTGCCAGCAGCCCCCAGGAAGCGGGGGGCCCCAATGAGCAGTTCTTC.

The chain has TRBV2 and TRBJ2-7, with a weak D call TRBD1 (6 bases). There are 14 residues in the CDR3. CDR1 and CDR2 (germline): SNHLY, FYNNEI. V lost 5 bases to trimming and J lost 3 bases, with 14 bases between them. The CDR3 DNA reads TGTGCCAGCAGTCTCACCACAGGGATCTACGAGCAGTACTTC. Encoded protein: CASSLTTGIYEQYF. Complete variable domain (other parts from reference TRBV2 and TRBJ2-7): EPEVTQTPSHQVTQMGQEVILRCVPISNHLYFYWYRQILGQKVEFLVSFYNNEISEKSEIFDDQFSVERPDGSNFTLKIRSTKLEDSAMYFCASSLTTGIYEQYFGPGTRLTVT.

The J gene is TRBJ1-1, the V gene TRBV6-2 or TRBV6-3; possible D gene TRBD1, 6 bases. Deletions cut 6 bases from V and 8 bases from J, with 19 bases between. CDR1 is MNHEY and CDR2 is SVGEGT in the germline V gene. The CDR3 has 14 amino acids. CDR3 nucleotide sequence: TGTGCCAGCAGCAATATAGACAGGAGCTTCGAAGCTTTCTTT. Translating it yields CASSNIDRSFEAFF.

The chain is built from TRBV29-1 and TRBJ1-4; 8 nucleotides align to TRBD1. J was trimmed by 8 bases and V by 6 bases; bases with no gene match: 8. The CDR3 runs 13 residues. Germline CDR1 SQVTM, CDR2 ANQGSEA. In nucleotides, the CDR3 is TGCAGCGTAGCGGACAGGGTCGGGGAAAAACTGTTTTTT. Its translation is CSVADRVGEKLFF.

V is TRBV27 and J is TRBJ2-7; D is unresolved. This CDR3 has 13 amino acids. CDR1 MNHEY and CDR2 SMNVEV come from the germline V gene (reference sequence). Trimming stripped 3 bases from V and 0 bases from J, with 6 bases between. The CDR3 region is CASSFRSSYEQYF. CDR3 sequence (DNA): TGTGCCAGCAGTTTCCGGAGCTCCTACGAGCAGTACTTC.

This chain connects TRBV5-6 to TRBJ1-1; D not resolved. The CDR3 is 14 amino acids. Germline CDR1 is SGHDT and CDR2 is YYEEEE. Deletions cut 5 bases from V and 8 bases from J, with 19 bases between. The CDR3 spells CASSLTPGGQEAFF. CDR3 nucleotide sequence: TGTGCCAGCAGTCTTACCCCGGGAGGGCAGGAAGCTTTCTTT.

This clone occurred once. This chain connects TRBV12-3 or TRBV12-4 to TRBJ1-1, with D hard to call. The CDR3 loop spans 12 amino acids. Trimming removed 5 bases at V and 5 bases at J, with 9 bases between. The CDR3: CASSPRWTEAFF. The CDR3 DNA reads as TGTGCCAGCAGTCCGAGGTGGACTGAAGCTTTCTTT.

The DNA for the CDR3 is TGCAGCGTTGAACACAGGCTCTATGGCTACACCTTC. It is translated as CSVEHRLYGYTF. The J gene is TRBJ1-2, the V gene TRBV29-1, with a tentative D call TRBD1 (5 bases). The CDR3 sequence is 12 residues long. V shed 2 bases and J shed 4 bases, with 8 bases lying between them. Germline CDR1 reads SQVTM; CDR2 reads ANQGSEA.

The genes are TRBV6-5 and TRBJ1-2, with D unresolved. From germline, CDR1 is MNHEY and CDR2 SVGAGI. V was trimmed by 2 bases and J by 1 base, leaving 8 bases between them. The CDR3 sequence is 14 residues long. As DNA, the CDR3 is TGTGCCAGCAGTTACCTCGAACATAACTATGGCTACACCTTC. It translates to CASSYLEHNYGYTF.

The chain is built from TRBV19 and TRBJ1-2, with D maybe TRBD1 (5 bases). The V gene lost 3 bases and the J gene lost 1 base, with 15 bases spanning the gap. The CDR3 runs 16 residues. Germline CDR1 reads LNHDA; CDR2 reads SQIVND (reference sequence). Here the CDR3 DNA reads TGTGCCAGTAGTATCGGGGGTGCCCCCCTTAACTATGGCTACACCTTC. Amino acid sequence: CASSIGGAPLNYGYTF.

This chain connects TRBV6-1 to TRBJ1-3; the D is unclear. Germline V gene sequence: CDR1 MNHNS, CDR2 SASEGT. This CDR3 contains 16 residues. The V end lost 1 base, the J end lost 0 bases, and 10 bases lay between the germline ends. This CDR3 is CASSEVATSSGNTIYF. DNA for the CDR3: TGTGCCAGCAGTGAAGTGGCGACTAGCTCTGGAAACACCATATATTTT.

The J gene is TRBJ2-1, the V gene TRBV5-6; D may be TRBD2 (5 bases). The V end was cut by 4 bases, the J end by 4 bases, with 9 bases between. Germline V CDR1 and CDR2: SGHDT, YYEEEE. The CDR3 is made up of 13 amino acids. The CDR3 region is CASSRGWYNEQFF. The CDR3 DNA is TGTGCCAGCAGCCGGGGATGGTACAATGAGCAGTTCTTC. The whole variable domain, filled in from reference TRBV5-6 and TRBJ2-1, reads DAGVTQSPTHLIKTRGQQVTLRCSPKSGHDTVSWYQQALGQGPQFIFQYYEEEERQRGNFPDRFSGHQFPNYSSELNVNALLLGDSALYLCASSRGWYNEQFFGPGTRLTVL.

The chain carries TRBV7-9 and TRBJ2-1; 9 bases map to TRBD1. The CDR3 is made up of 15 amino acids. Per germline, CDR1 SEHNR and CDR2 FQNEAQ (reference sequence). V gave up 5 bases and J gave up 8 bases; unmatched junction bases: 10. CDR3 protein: CASSITGGARDEQFF. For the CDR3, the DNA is TGTGCCAGCAGCATCACAGGGGGCGCGAGGGATGAGCAGTTCTTC.

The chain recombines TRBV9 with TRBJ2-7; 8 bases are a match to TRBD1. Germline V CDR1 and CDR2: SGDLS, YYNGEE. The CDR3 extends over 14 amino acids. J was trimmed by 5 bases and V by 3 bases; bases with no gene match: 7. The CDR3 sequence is CASSALGQGDEQYF. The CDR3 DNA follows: TGTGCCAGCAGCGCGCTTGGACAGGGCGACGAGCAGTACTTC.

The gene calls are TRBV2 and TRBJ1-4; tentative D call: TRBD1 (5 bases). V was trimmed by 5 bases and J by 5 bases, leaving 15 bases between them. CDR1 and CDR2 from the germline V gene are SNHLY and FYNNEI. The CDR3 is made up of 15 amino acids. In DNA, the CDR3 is TGTGCCAGCAGTTCTCCGGGACGGGGGAATGAAAAACTGTTTTTT. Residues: CASSSPGRGNEKLFF.

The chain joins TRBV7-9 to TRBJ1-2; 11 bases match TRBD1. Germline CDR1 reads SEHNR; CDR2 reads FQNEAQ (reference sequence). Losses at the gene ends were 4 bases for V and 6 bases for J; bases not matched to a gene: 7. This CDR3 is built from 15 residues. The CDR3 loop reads CASSSGTGGLNGYTF. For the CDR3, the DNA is TGTGCCAGCAGCTCCGGGACAGGGGGGCTCAATGGCTACACCTTC.

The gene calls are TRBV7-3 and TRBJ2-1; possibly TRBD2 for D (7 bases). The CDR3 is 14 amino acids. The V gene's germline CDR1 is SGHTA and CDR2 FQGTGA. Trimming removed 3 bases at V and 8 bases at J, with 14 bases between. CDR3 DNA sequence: TGTGCCAGCAGCTTCCGGGGAGGGGGGCATGAGCAGTTCTTC. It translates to CASSFRGGGHEQFF.

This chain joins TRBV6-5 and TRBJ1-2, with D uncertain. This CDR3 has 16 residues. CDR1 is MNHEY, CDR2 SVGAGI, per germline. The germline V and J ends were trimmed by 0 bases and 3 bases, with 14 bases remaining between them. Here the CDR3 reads CASSYSEYSTYYGYTF. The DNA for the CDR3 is TGTGCCAGCAGTTACTCGGAATACAGTACTTACTATGGCTACACCTTC.

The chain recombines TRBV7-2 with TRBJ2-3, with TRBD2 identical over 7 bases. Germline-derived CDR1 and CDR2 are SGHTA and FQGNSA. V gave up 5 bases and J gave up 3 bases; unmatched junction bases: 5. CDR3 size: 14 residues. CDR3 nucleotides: TGTGCCAGCAGCGCGGGGGTAGAGACAGATACGCAGTATTTT. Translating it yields CASSAGVETDTQYF.

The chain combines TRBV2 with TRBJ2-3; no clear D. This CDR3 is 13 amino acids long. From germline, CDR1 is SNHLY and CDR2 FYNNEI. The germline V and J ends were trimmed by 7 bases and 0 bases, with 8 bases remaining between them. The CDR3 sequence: CASMAASTDTQYF. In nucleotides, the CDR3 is TGTGCCAGCATGGCGGCTAGCACAGATACGCAGTATTTT.

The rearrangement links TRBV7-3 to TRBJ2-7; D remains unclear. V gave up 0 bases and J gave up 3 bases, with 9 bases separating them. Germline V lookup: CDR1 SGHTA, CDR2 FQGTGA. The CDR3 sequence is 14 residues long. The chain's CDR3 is CASSLTPGSYEQYF. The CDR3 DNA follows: TGTGCCAGCAGCTTAACGCCAGGCAGCTACGAGCAGTACTTC.

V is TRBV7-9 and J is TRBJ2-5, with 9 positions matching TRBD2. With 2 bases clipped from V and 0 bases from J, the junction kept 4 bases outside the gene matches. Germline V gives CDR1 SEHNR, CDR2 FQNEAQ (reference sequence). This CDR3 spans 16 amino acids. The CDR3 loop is CASSLFIAGDQETQYF. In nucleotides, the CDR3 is TGTGCCAGCAGCTTATTTATAGCGGGGGACCAAGAGACCCAGTACTTC.

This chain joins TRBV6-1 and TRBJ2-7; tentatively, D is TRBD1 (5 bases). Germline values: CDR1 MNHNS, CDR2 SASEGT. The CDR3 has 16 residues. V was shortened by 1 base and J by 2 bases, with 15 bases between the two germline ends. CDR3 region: CASSEVGTKGTYEQYF. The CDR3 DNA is TGTGCCAGCAGTGAAGTTGGAACAAAGGGGACCTACGAGCAGTACTTC.